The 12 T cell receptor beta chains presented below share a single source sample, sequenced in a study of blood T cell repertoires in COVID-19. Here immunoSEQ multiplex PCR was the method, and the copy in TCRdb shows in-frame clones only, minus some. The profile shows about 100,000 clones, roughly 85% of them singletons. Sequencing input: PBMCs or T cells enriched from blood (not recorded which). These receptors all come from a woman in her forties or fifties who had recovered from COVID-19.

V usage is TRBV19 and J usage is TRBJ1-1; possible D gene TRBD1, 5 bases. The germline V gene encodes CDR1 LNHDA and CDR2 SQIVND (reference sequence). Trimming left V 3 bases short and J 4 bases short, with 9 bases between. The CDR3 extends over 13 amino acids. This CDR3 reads CASSIFGGTEAFF. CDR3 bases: TGTGCCAGTAGTATCTTCGGGGGCACTGAAGCTTTCTTT.

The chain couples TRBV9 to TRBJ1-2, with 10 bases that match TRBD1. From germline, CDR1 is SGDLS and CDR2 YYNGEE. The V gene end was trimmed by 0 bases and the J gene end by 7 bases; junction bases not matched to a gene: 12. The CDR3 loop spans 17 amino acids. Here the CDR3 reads CASSVVSTGGESFGYTF. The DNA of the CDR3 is TGTGCCAGCAGCGTAGTTTCGACAGGGGGCGAGTCGTTTGGCTACACCTTC.

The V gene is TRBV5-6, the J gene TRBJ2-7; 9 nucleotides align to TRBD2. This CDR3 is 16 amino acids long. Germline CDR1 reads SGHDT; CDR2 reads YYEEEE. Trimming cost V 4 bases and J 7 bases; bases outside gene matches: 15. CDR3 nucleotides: TGTGCCAGCAGCATCTCCCCGGGACTAGCTACGGGTGAGCAGTACTTC. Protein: CASSISPGLATGEQYF.

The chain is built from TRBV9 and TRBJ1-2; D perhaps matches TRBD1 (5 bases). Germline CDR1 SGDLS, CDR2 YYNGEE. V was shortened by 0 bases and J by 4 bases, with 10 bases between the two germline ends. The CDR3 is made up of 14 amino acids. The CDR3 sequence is CASSVALQGYGYTF. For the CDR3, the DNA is TGTGCCAGCAGCGTAGCTCTCCAGGGCTATGGCTACACCTTC.

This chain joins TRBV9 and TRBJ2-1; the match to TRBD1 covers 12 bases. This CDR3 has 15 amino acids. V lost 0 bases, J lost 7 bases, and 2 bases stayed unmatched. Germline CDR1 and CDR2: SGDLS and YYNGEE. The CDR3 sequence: CASSVVGQGANEQFF. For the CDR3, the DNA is TGTGCCAGCAGCGTAGTGGGACAGGGGGCAAATGAGCAGTTCTTC.

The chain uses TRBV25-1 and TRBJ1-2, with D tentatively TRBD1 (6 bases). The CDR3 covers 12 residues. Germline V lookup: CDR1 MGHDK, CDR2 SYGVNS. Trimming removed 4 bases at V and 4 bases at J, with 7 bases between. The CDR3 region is CASSGTVYGYTF. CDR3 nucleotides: TGTGCCAGCAGTGGGACAGTCTATGGCTACACCTTC.

Here the CDR3 DNA reads TGTGCCAGCAGCCCCGGGGAGGGAAACAATCAGCCCCAGCATTTT. Its translation is CASSPGEGNNQPQHF. This rearrangement joins TRBV7-9 to TRBJ1-5; D remains unclear. V was cut by 5 bases and J by 3 bases, with 14 bases left in between. Germline loops: CDR1 SEHNR, CDR2 FQNEAQ (reference sequence). The CDR3 runs 15 residues.

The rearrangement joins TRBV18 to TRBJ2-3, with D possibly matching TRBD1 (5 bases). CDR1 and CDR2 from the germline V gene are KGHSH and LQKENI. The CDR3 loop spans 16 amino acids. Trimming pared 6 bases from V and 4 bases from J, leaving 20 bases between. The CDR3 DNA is TGTGCCAGCTCGCTTCTGGGGCCAACCTCTCCAGATACGCAGTATTTT. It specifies CASSLLGPTSPDTQYF.

CDR3 in amino acids: CASSPTGGPETQYF. DNA for the CDR3: TGTGCCAGCAGCCCGACAGGGGGCCCGGAGACCCAGTACTTC. The rearrangement links TRBV7-3 to TRBJ2-5; 10 bases match TRBD1. V trimming: 5 bases; J trimming: 5 bases; junction bases outside the gene matches: 5. The germline V gene encodes CDR1 SGHTA and CDR2 FQGTGA. The CDR3 contains 14 residues.

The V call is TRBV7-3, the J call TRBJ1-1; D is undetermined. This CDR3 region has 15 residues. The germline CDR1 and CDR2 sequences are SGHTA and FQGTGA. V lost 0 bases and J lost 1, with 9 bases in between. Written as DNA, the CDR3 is TGTGCCAGCAGCTTAACGAGTCTAGGGAACACTGAAGCTTTCTTT. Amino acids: CASSLTSLGNTEAFF.

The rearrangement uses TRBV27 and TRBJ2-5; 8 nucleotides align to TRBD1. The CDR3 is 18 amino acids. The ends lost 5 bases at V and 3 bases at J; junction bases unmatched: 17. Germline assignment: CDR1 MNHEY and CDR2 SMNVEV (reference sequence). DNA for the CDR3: TGTGCCAGCAGTCCCGGACAGGGCCCTTTCGTTAAAAAAGAGACCCAGTACTTC. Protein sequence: CASSPGQGPFVKKETQYF.

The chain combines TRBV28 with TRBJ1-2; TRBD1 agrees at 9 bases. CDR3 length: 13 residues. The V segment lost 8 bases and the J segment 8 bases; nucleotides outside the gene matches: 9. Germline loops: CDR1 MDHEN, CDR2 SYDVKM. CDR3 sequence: CASDKQGTGGYTF. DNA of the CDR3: TGTGCCAGCGATAAACAGGGGACAGGGGGCTACACCTTC.